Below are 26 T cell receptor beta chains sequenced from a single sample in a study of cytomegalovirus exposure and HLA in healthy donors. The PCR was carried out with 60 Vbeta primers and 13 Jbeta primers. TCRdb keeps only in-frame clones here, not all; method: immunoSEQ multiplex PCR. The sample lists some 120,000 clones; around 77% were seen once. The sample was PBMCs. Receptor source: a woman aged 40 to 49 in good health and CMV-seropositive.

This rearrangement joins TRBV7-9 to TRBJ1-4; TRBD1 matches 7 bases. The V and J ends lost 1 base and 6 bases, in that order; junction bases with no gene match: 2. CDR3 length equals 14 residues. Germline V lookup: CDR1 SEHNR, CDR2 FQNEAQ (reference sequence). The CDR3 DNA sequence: TGTGCCAGCAGCTTAGGCGGACAGGATGAAAAACTGTTTTTT. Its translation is CASSLGGQDEKLFF.

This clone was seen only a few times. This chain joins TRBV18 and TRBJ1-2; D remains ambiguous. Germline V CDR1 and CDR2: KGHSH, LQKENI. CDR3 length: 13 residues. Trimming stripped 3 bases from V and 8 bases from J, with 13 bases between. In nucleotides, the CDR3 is TGTGCCAGCTCACCCCGGGTAGAGGAGGGCTACACCTTC. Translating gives CASSPRVEEGYTF.

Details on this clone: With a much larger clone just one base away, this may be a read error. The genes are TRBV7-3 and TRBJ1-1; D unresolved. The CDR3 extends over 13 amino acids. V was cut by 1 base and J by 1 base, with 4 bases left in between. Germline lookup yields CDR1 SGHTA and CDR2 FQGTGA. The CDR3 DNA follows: TGTGCCAGCAGCTTAAACACGAACACTGAAGCTTTCTTT. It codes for CASSLNTNTEAFF.

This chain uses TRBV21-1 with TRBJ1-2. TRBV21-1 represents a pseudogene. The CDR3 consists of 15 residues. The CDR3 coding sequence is TGTGCCAGCAGCAAAGTTTGTAGGGGGAGGGGTGGCTACACCTTC. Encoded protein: CASSKVCRGRGGYTF.

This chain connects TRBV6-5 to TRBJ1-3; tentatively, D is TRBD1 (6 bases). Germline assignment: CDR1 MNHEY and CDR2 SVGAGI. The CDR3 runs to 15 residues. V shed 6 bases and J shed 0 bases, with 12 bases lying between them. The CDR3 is CASSSDRNSGNTIYF. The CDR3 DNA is TGTGCCAGCAGCTCTGACAGGAACTCTGGAAACACCATATATTTT.

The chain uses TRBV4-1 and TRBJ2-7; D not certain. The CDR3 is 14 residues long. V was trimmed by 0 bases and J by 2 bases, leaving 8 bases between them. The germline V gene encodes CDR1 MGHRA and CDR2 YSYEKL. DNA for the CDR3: TGCGCCAGCAGCCAAGACGGCCTAGCCTACGAGCAGTACTTC. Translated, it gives CASSQDGLAYEQYF.

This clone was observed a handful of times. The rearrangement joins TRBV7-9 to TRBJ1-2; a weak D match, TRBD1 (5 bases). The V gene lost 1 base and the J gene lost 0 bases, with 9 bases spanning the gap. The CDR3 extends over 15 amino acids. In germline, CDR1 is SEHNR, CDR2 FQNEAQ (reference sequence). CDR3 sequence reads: CASSLGQPPNYGYTF. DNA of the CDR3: TGTGCCAGCAGCTTAGGACAGCCCCCTAACTATGGCTACACCTTC.

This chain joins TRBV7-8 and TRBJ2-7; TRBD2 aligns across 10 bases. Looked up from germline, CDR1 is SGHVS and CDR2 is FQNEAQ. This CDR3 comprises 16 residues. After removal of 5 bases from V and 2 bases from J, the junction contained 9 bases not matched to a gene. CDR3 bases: TGTGCCAGCAGCCTGCACGGGACTAGCGTAACCTACGAGCAGTACTTC. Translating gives CASSLHGTSVTYEQYF. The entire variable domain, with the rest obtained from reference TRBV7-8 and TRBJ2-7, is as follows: GAGVSQSPRYKVAKRGQDVALRCDPISGHVSLFWYQQALGQGPEFLTYFQNEAQLDKSGLPSDRFFAERPEGSVSTLKIQRTQQEDSAVYLCASSLHGTSVTYEQYFGPGTRLTVT.

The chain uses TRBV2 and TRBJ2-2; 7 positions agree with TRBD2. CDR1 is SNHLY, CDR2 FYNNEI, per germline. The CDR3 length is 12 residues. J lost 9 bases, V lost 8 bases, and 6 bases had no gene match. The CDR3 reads CASGREEWELFF. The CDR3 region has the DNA TGTGCCAGCGGACGGGAGGAGTGGGAGCTGTTTTTT.

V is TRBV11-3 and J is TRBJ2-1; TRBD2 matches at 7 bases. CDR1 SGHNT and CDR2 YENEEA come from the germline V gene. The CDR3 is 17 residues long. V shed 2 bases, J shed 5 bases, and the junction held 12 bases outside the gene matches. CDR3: CASSLSGLGGSDNEQFF. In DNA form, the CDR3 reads TGTGCCAGCAGCTTATCGGGGTTGGGCGGGAGCGACAATGAGCAGTTCTTC. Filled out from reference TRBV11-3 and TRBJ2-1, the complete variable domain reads EAGVVQSPRYKIIEKKQPVAFWCNPISGHNTLYWYLQNLGQGPELLIRYENEEAVDDSQLPKDRFSAERLKGVDSTLKIQPAELGDSAVYLCASSLSGLGGSDNEQFFGPGTRLTVL.

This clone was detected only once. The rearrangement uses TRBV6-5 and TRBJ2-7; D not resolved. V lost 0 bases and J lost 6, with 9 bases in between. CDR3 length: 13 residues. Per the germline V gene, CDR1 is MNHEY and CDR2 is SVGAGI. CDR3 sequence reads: CASSYSLWSEQYF. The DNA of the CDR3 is TGTGCCAGCAGTTACTCACTTTGGTCCGAGCAGTACTTC.

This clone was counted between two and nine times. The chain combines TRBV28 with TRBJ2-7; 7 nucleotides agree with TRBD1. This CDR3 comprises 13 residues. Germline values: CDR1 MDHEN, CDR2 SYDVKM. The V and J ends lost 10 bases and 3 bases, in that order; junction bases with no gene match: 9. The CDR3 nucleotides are TGTGCCATTACGGACAGGTCCGTCTACGAGCAGTACTTC. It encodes CAITDRSVYEQYF.

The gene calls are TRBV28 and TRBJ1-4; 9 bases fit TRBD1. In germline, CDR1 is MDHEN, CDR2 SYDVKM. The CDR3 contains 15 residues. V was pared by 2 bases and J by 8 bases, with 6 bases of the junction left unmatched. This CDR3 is CASSLGGTGSEKLFF. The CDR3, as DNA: TGTGCCAGCAGTTTAGGGGGGACAGGGTCCGAAAAACTGTTTTTT.

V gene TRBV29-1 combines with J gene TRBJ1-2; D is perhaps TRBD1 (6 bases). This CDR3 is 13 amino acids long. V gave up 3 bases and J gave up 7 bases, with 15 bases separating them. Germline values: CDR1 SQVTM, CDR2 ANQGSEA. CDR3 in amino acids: CSVDKNHRAGYTF. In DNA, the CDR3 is TGCAGCGTTGACAAAAATCACAGGGCTGGCTACACCTTC.

CDR3 in amino acids: CAWSKGQDQETQYF. The CDR3 DNA is TGTGCCTGGAGTAAAGGACAGGACCAAGAGACCCAGTACTTC. This sequence joins TRBV30 and TRBJ2-5; 7 nucleotides agree with TRBD1. V was pared by 2 bases and J by 0 bases, with 3 bases of the junction left unmatched. The CDR3 extends over 14 amino acids. Germline V CDR1 and CDR2: GTSNPN, SVGIG (reference sequence).

The CDR3 DNA reads TGCGCCAGCGCCGAGCGAAGCGGGAGAGGAGAGACCCAGTACTTC. This translates into CASAERSGRGETQYF. The gene calls are TRBV5-1 and TRBJ2-5; TRBD2 matches 8 bases. V lost 7 bases to trimming and J lost 4 bases; unmatched junction nucleotides: 12. Germline CDR1 SGHRS, CDR2 YFSETQ. There are 15 residues in the CDR3. The complete variable domain, with remaining parts taken from reference TRBV5-1 and TRBJ2-5, reads KAGVTQTPRYLIKTRGQQVTLSCSPISGHRSVSWYQQTPGQGLQFLFEYFSETQRNKGNFPGRFSGRQFSNSRSEMNVSTLELGDSALYLCASAERSGRGETQYFGPGTRLLVL.

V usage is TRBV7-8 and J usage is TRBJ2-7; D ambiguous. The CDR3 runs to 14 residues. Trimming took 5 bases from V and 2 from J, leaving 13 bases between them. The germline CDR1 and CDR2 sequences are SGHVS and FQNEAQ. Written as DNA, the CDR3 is TGTGCCAGCAGCCCCCCGACACGGACCTACGAGCAGTACTTC. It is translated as CASSPPTRTYEQYF.

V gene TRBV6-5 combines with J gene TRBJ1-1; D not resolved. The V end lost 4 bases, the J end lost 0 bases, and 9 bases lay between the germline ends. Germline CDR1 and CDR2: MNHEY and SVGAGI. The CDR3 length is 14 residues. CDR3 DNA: TGTGCCAGCAGTTCCCCGCGGGTGAACACTGAAGCTTTCTTT. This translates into CASSSPRVNTEAFF.

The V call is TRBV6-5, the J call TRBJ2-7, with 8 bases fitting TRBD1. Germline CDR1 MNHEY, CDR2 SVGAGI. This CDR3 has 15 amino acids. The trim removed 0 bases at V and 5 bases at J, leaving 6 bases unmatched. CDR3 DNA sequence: TGTGCCAGCAGTTACTCGACAGGGGAGGTAAACGAGCAGTACTTC. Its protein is CASSYSTGEVNEQYF.

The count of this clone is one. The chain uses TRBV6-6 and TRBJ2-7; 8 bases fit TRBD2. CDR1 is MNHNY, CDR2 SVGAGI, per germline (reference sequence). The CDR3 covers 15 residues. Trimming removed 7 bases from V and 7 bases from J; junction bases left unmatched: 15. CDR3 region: CASTDPGTRSWEQYF. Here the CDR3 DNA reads TGTGCCAGCACCGACCCCGGGACTAGATCGTGGGAGCAGTACTTC.

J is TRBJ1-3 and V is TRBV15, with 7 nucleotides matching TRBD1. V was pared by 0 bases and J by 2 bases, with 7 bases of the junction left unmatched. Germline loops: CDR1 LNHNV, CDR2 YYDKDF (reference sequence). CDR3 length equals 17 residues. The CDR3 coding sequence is TGTGCCACCAGCAGAGATCCGAGACAGGGTGCTGGAAACACCATATATTTT. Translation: CATSRDPRQGAGNTIYF.

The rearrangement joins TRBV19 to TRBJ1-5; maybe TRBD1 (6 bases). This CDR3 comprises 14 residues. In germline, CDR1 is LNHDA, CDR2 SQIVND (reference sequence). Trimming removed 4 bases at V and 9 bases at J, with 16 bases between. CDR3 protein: CASSTQTGTLPQHF. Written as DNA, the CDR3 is TGTGCCAGTAGTACGCAGACCGGGACACTGCCCCAGCATTTT.

The CDR3 is CASSPTGRDQPQHF. The CDR3 DNA sequence: TGTGCCAGCTCCCCGACAGGGCGGGATCAGCCCCAGCATTTT. The chain links TRBV18 to TRBJ1-5; TRBD1 matches 7 bases. With V trimmed by 6 bases and J by 5 bases, 7 bases remained unmatched. The germline V gene encodes CDR1 KGHSH and CDR2 LQKENI. This CDR3 has 14 residues.

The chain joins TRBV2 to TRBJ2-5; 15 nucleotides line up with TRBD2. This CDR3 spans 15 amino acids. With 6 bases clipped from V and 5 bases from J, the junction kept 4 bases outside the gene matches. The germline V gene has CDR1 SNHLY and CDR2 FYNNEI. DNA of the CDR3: TGTGCCAGCAGCCCCGGGACTAGCGGGAGGGAGACCCAGTACTTC. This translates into CASSPGTSGRETQYF. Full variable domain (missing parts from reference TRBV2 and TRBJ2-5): EPEVTQTPSHQVTQMGQEVILRCVPISNHLYFYWYRQILGQKVEFLVSFYNNEISEKSEIFDDQFSVERPDGSNFTLKIRSTKLEDSAMYFCASSPGTSGRETQYFGPGTRLLVL.

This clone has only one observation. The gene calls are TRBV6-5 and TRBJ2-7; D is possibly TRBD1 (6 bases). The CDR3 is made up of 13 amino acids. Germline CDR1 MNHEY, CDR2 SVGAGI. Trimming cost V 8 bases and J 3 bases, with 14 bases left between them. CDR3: CASGDIAHYEQYF. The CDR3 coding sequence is TGTGCCAGCGGGGACATAGCGCACTACGAGCAGTACTTC.

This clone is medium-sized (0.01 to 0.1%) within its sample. The CDR3 spells CASSEFGQNYGYTF. The CDR3 nucleotides are TGTGCCAGCAGTGAATTTGGACAGAACTATGGCTACACCTTC. The chain recombines TRBV25-1 with TRBJ1-2; TRBD1 is a possible D gene (6 bases). Trimming shortened V by 1 base and J by 2 bases, and 8 bases separated the two germline ends. CDR3 length equals 14 residues. Germline lookup yields CDR1 MGHDK and CDR2 SYGVNS.